Detailed here is one T cell receptor beta chain. Its antigen is not identified. The data are from a study of beta chain features in type 1 diabetes. Whole-study context: In age, gender and cell yields, patients were similar to healthy donors. Overall study results and limits: A moderate, significant TCRB CDR3 shortening appeared in type 1 diabetes across four CD4+ subsets. Reads derived from cDNA could over-represent cells showing high TCR expression. More deletions and fewer insertions at VDJ junctions were found in patients with type 1 diabetes. Patients' naive, central memory and regulatory TCRB repertoires appeared more alike than those of healthy donors.

Investigators reverse transcribed all isolated RNA, so they sequenced expressed TCRB transcripts. Some clones are missing from TCRdb's copy, which holds only in-frame ones; the method was immunoSEQ multiplex PCR. The sample records roughly 250,000 clones, around 21% being singletons. CDR1 and CDR2 from the germline V gene are SNHLY and FYNNEI. With 4 bases removed from V and 6 bases from J, the gap between germline ends came to 12 bases. The CDR3 covers 13 residues. V is TRBV2 and J is TRBJ1-1; no definite D call. Sequenced: naive CD4+ T cells from blood. The receptor was derived from a woman in her forties with type 1 diabetes. The CDR3 nucleotides are TGTGCCAGCAGTGCGGTCTCCCCGGCTGAAGCTTTCTTT. Translated: CASSAVSPAEAFF.